One sample yielded the 27 T cell receptor beta chains listed below, sequenced in a study of cytomegalovirus exposure and HLA in healthy donors. PCR primers comprised 60 Vbeta and 13 Jbeta primers. Some clones are missing from TCRdb's copy, which holds only in-frame ones; the method was immunoSEQ multiplex PCR. The table includes 110,000 or so clones, about 75% detected once. The material sequenced was PBMCs. The origin of the receptors is a woman in her thirties or forties in good health and CMV-seropositive.

V and J are TRBV7-9 and TRBJ2-5, with 14 bases that match TRBD2. CDR1 and CDR2 (germline): SEHNR, FQNEAQ (reference sequence). This CDR3 has 16 amino acids. V lost 5 bases to trimming and J lost 2 bases; unmatched junction nucleotides: 4. Written as DNA, the CDR3 is TGTGCCAGCAGCCCCGGACTAGCGGGGGGACAAGAGACCCAGTACTTC. As protein: CASSPGLAGGQETQYF.

V gene TRBV7-2 combines with J gene TRBJ2-7; maybe TRBD2 (6 bases). Trimming pared 6 bases from V and 0 bases from J, leaving 12 bases between. Germline-derived CDR1 and CDR2 are SGHTA and FQGNSA. The CDR3 covers 14 residues. The CDR3 nucleotides read TGTGCCAGCAGTCCGAGCGGGTCCTCCTACGAGCAGTACTTC. This encodes CASSPSGSSYEQYF.

The chain recombines TRBV2 with TRBJ1-5, with 7 bases aligning to TRBD1. CDR3 size: 19 residues. The J segment lost 5 bases and the V segment lost 3 bases, leaving 19 bases of the junction unmatched. The germline gives CDR1 SNHLY, CDR2 FYNNEI. CDR3 sequence reads: CASSDLENPQGFTDQPQHF. CDR3 sequence (DNA): TGTGCCAGCAGTGACCTCGAGAATCCACAGGGGTTTACAGATCAGCCCCAGCATTTT. Complete variable domain (other parts from reference TRBV2 and TRBJ1-5): EPEVTQTPSHQVTQMGQEVILRCVPISNHLYFYWYRQILGQKVEFLVSFYNNEISEKSEIFDDQFSVERPDGSNFTLKIRSTKLEDSAMYFCASSDLENPQGFTDQPQHFGDGTRLSIL.

The chain uses TRBV29-1 and TRBJ1-3, with a weak D call TRBD1 (5 bases). The CDR3 contains 13 residues. The germline V gene encodes CDR1 SQVTM and CDR2 ANQGSEA. V was clipped by 6 bases and J by 0 bases, with 9 bases between them. The CDR3 here is CSVGQNSGNTIYF. CDR3 DNA: TGCAGCGTCGGACAAAACTCTGGAAACACCATATATTTT.

This clone was recorded once. The V gene is TRBV4-3, the J gene TRBJ2-1; no clear D gene. Deletions cut 0 bases from V and 10 bases from J, with 10 bases between. CDR1 and CDR2 from the germline V gene are LGHNA and YSLEER. The CDR3 loop spans 13 amino acids. The CDR3 region has the DNA TGCGCCAGCAGCCAAGACCAGTCGCGGGAGCAGTTCTTC. Translation gives CASSQDQSREQFF.

The V gene is TRBV27, the J gene TRBJ2-7; TRBD2 aligns across 7 bases. This CDR3 has 15 residues. Germline V gene lookup returns CDR1 MNHEY and CDR2 SMNVEV (reference sequence). Losses at the gene ends were 5 bases for V and 7 bases for J; bases not matched to a gene: 14. The CDR3 bases are TGTGCCAGCAGTCCCCTGGCGGGAGTGGGCTGGGAGCAGTACTTC. This codes for CASSPLAGVGWEQYF.

In regard to this clone: One end of the junction varies from germline; a read error may be responsible. V usage is TRBV7-7 and J usage is TRBJ2-6; the D gene is possibly TRBD1 (8 bases). Germline V lookup: CDR1 SSHAT, CDR2 FNYEAQ (reference sequence). There are 19 residues in the CDR3. The CDR3 nucleotides are TGTGCTAGCAGCTTAGAATTGGGAGCGGGACAGGCTGGGGCCAACGTCCTGACTTTC. It encodes CASSLELGAGQAGANVLTF. Drawing the rest from reference TRBV7-7 and TRBJ2-6, the complete variable domain is GAGVSQSPRYKVTKRGQDVTLRCDPISSHATLYWYQQALGQGPEFLTYFNYEAQPDKSGLPSDRFSAERPEGSISTLTIQRTEQRDSAMYRCASSLELGAGQAGANVLTFGAGSRLTVL.

The rearrangement uses TRBV28 and TRBJ2-5, with no clear D. The J call is in doubt because the DNA end fits TRBJ2-7 better. The germline gives CDR1 MDHEN, CDR2 SYDVKM. The CDR3 length is 11 residues. The CDR3 reads CATTSHYEQYF. CDR3 nucleotides: TGTGCCACCACTTCCCACTACGAGCAGTACTTC.

The rearrangement joins TRBV7-8 to TRBJ1-2; TRBD1 aligns across 10 bases. Germline CDR1 is SGHVS and CDR2 is FQNEAQ. V gave up 5 bases and J gave up 4 bases; unmatched junction bases: 13. The CDR3 covers 17 residues. This CDR3 reads CASSQGDRGLPGYGYTF. In DNA form, the CDR3 reads TGTGCCAGCAGCCAGGGGGACAGGGGCTTGCCTGGCTATGGCTACACCTTC.

The V and J genes are TRBV6-1 and TRBJ1-5; the D is unclear. The germline CDR1 and CDR2 sequences are MNHNS and SASEGT. The CDR3 runs to 13 residues. V gave up 7 bases and J gave up 4 bases, with 11 bases separating them. Written as DNA, the CDR3 is TGTGCCAGCACCGGGAGTATGAATCAGCCCCAGCATTTT. Its translation: CASTGSMNQPQHF.

The chain is built from TRBV6-5 and TRBJ1-5; D gene ambiguous. V was pared by 6 bases and J by 7 bases, with 13 bases between. The germline V gene has CDR1 MNHEY and CDR2 SVGAGI. This CDR3 spans 13 amino acids. CDR3 DNA sequence: TGTGCCAGCAGCCCTTCCCGGGGACAGCCCCAGCATTTT. It translates to CASSPSRGQPQHF.

J is TRBJ1-1 and V is TRBV7-9; D is perhaps TRBD1 (5 bases). This CDR3 comprises 14 residues. Germline V CDR1 and CDR2: SEHNR, FQNEAQ (reference sequence). V was shortened by 5 bases and J by 0 bases, with 10 bases between the two germline ends. The CDR3 coding sequence is TGTGCCAGCAGCCCGGGGGAAATGAACACTGAAGCTTTCTTT. This sequence encodes CASSPGEMNTEAFF.

The CDR3 DNA sequence: TGTGCCAGCAGCTTAGGCCAGGAGACCCAGTACTTC. Translated, it gives CASSLGQETQYF. The chain employs TRBV7-3 and TRBJ2-5; no clear D. The CDR3 runs to 12 residues. Germline V gene lookup returns CDR1 SGHTA and CDR2 FQGTGA. With 2 bases removed from V and 5 bases from J, the gap between germline ends came to 6 bases.

The gene calls are TRBV6-1 and TRBJ1-2, with 10 positions matching TRBD1. The CDR3 runs to 14 residues. V lost 5 bases and J lost 4; bases outside the gene matches: 4. Germline V gene lookup returns CDR1 MNHNS and CDR2 SASEGT. In DNA form, the CDR3 reads TGTGCCAGCAGTAAACGGGACAGGGGCTATGGCTACACCTTC. This codes for CASSKRDRGYGYTF.

This rearrangement joins TRBV6-1 to TRBJ1-2; TRBD1 matches at 10 bases. This CDR3 spans 15 amino acids. Germline CDR1 and CDR2: MNHNS and SASEGT. Trimming removed 0 bases from V and 8 bases from J; junction bases left unmatched: 6. The CDR3 nucleotides read TGTGCCAGCAGTGAAGCCGGGACAGGGGTATTCGGCTACACCTTC. The encoded protein is CASSEAGTGVFGYTF.

V usage is TRBV11-2 and J usage is TRBJ1-5; perhaps TRBD1 as D (5 bases). Germline-derived CDR1 and CDR2 are SGHAT and FQNNGV. CDR3 length: 17 amino acids. Trimming stripped 3 bases from V and 6 bases from J, with 21 bases between. CDR3 DNA: TGTGCCAGCAGCTTCGACGCCCGGGGCGGGGGGAGTCAGCCCCAGCATTTT. As protein: CASSFDARGGGSQPQHF.

DNA for the CDR3: TGTGCCAGCAAGGGGGCAGGTAGCACAGATACGCAGTATTTT. Protein sequence: CASKGAGSTDTQYF. V is TRBV6-1 and J is TRBJ2-3, with 7 bases lining up with TRBD1. The CDR3 length is 14 residues. The V segment lost 7 bases and the J segment 0 bases; nucleotides outside the gene matches: 4. In germline, CDR1 is MNHNS, CDR2 SASEGT.

The J gene is TRBJ1-4, the V gene TRBV6-5; TRBD1 aligns across 7 bases. With 4 bases clipped from V and 8 bases from J, the junction kept 7 bases outside the gene matches. The CDR3 is 14 amino acids. CDR1 and CDR2 from the germline V gene are MNHEY and SVGAGI. DNA for the CDR3: TGTGCCAGCAGTTCTCGACAGGGTCAGGAAAAACTGTTTTTT. Translated: CASSSRQGQEKLFF.

The chain joins TRBV11-3 to TRBJ2-3; TRBD1 might be the D (6 bases). Germline V CDR1 and CDR2: SGHNT, YENEEA. The length of the CDR3 is 14 residues. Trimming removed 5 bases at V and 2 bases at J, with 11 bases between. CDR3 nucleotides: TGTGCCAGCAGCCTCCGACAGGACACAGATACGCAGTATTTT. Translated: CASSLRQDTDTQYF.

The rearrangement uses TRBV7-2 and TRBJ2-5, with 11 bases identical to TRBD2. CDR3 length equals 14 residues. J lost 5 bases, V lost 3 bases, and 2 bases had no gene match. The germline V gene has CDR1 SGHTA and CDR2 FQGNSA. The CDR3 loop reads CASSLTSGMETQYF. The CDR3 DNA is TGTGCCAGCAGCTTGACTAGCGGGATGGAGACCCAGTACTTC.

The rearrangement joins TRBV30 to TRBJ1-5; D ambiguous. The CDR3 consists of 12 residues. Germline CDR1 GTSNPN, CDR2 SVGIG (reference sequence). Between the trimmed V and J ends, which lost 1 base and 7 bases, there was a span of 8 bases. This chain's CDR3 is CAWSDSLQPQHF. The CDR3 DNA reads as TGTGCCTGGAGTGACAGCCTCCAGCCCCAGCATTTT.

The genes are TRBV2 and TRBJ1-2; 7 bases map to TRBD1. This CDR3 has 12 amino acids. Germline values: CDR1 SNHLY, CDR2 FYNNEI. The V segment lost 8 bases and the J segment 7 bases; nucleotides outside the gene matches: 7. CDR3 in amino acids: CASEETGAGYTF. The CDR3 DNA reads TGTGCCAGCGAGGAAACAGGGGCTGGCTACACCTTC.

The chain employs TRBV5-6 and TRBJ2-7; 8 nucleotides agree with TRBD1. Looked up from germline, CDR1 is SGHDT and CDR2 is YYEEEE. This CDR3 is 15 amino acids long. V was clipped by 4 bases and J by 2 bases; unmatched bases: 8. CDR3 bases: TGTGCCAGCAGCGCGGACAGGGACGAAACCTACGAGCAGTACTTC. Amino acid sequence: CASSADRDETYEQYF.

This clone has just one count. The chain has TRBV9 and TRBJ2-1; 11 bases align to TRBD2. This CDR3 contains 16 residues. Trimming took 0 bases from V and 6 from J; bases not matched to a gene: 5. Looked up from germline, CDR1 is SGDLS and CDR2 is YYNGEE. The CDR3 DNA follows: TGTGCCAGCAGCGTAGACTTAGCGGGAGGGGGCAATGAGCAGTTCTTC. Its translation is CASSVDLAGGGNEQFF.

The V call is TRBV5-1, the J call TRBJ2-7; D is perhaps TRBD2 (6 bases). The length of the CDR3 is 14 residues. Trimming removed 3 bases from V and 0 bases from J, with 10 bases in between. Germline CDR1 SGHRS, CDR2 YFSETQ. CDR3 region: CASSSTRPSYEQYF. CDR3 in DNA: TGCGCCAGCAGCTCGACTAGACCCTCCTACGAGCAGTACTTC.

The rearrangement uses TRBV6-5 and TRBJ2-2; D remains unclear. The CDR3 consists of 13 residues. V gave up 6 bases and J gave up 1 base, with 6 bases separating them. Per germline, CDR1 MNHEY and CDR2 SVGAGI. The CDR3 here is CASSVRNTGELFF. The CDR3 coding sequence is TGTGCCAGCAGCGTTCGGAACACCGGGGAGCTGTTTTTT.

This clone was seen a handful of times. The J gene is TRBJ2-1, the V gene TRBV7-6, with 14 bases matching TRBD2. V was clipped by 4 bases and J by 6 bases; unmatched bases: 8. The CDR3 sequence is 17 residues long. The V gene's germline CDR1 is SGHVS and CDR2 FNYEAQ. The CDR3 coding sequence is TGTGCCAGCAGCTCGCCGACTAGCGGGGGGGCCCCCAATGAGCAGTTCTTC. Translating it yields CASSSPTSGGAPNEQFF.